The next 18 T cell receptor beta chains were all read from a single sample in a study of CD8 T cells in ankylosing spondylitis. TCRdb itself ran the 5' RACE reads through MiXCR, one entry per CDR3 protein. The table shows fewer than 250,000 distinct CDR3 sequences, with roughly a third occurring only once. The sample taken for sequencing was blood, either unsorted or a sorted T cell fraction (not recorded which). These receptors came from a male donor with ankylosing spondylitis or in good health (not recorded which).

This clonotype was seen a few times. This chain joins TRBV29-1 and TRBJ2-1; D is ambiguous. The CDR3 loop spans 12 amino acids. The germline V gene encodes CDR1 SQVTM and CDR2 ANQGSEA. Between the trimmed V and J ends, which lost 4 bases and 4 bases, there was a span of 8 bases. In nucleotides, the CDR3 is TGCAGCGTTGTTCTGGGATACAATGAGCAGTTCTTC. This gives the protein CSVVLGYNEQFF.

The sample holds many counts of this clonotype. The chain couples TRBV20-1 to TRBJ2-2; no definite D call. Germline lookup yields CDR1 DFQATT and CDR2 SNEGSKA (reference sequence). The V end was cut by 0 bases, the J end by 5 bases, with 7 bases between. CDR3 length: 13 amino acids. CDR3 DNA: TGCAGTGCTAGAGATTCTTCTACCGGGGAGCTGTTTTTT. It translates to CSARDSSTGELFF.

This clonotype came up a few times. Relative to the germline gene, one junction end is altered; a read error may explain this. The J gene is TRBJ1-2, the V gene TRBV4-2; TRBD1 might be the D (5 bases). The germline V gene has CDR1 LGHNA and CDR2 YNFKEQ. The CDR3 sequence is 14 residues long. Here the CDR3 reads CASSHPDSNHGYTF. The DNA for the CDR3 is TGTGCCAGCAGCCACCCTGACAGTAACCATGGCTACACCTTC.

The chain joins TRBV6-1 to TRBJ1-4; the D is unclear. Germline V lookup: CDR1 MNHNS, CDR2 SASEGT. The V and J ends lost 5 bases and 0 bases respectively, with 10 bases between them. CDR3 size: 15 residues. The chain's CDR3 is CASSPEGTTNEKLFF. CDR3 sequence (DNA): TGTGCCAGCAGTCCCGAGGGAACAACTAATGAAAAACTGTTTTTT.

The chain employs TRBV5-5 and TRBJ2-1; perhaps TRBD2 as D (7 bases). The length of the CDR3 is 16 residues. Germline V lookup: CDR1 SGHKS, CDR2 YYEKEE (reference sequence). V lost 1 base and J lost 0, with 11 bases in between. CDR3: CASSLSRGGSYNEQFF. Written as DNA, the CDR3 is TGTGCCAGCAGCTTGTCGAGGGGGGGCTCCTACAATGAGCAGTTCTTC.

Here the CDR3 reads CSARGIADLQETQYF. The CDR3 coding sequence is TGCAGTGCTAGGGGGATAGCGGACCTCCAAGAGACCCAGTACTTC. The chain employs TRBV20-1 and TRBJ2-5, with D possibly matching TRBD2 (6 bases). The CDR3 runs to 15 residues. Per the germline V gene, CDR1 is DFQATT and CDR2 is SNEGSKA (reference sequence). Deletions cut 3 bases from V and 1 base from J, with 15 bases between.

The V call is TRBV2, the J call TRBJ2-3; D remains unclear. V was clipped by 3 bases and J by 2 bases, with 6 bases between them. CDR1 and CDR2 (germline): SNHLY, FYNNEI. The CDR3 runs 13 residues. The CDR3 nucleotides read TGTGCCAGCAGTGATAGATTCACAGATACGCAGTATTTT. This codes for CASSDRFTDTQYF.

The CDR3 DNA is TGCAGTGCTCACCCGGGACAGAATCAGCCCCAGCATTTT. Its protein product is CSAHPGQNQPQHF. The chain employs TRBV20-1 and TRBJ1-5; TRBD1 matches 7 bases. The CDR3 spans 13 residues. Trimming took 5 bases from V and 4 from J; bases not matched to a gene: 5. Germline loops: CDR1 DFQATT, CDR2 SNEGSKA (reference sequence).

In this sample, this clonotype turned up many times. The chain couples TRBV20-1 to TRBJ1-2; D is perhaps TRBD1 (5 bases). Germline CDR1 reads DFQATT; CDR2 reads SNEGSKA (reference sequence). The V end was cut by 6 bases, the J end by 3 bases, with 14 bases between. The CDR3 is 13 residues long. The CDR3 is CSATDWGYYGYTF. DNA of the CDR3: TGCAGTGCCACCGATTGGGGGTACTATGGCTACACCTTC.

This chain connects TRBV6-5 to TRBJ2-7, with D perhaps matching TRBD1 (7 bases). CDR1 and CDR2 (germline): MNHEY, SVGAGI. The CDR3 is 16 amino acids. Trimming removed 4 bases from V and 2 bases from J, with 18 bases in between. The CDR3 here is CASSLVAGRGAYEQYF. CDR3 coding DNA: TGTGCCAGCAGTTTGGTTGCCGGCAGGGGGGCCTACGAGCAGTACTTC.

The CDR3 sequence is CASSLWDGQETQYF. The CDR3 DNA sequence: TGTGCCAGCAGTTTGTGGGACGGTCAAGAGACCCAGTACTTC. J is TRBJ2-5 and V is TRBV12-3 or TRBV12-4; D tentatively fits TRBD1 or TRBD2 (5 bases each). This CDR3 has 14 residues. V was trimmed by 3 bases and J by 2 bases, leaving 10 bases between them.

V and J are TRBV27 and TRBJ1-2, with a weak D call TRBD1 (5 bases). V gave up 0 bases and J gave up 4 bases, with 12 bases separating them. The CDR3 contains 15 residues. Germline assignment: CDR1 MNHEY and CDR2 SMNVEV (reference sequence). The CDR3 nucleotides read TGTGCCAGCAGTTTATCGGGCAGGGAAGCCTATGGCTACACCTTC. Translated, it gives CASSLSGREAYGYTF.

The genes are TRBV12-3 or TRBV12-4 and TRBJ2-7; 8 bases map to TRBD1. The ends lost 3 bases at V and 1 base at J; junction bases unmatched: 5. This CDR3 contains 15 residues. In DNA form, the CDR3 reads TGTGCCAGCAGTTTTGGACAGGGTAGGTCCTACGAGCAGTACTTC. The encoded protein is CASSFGQGRSYEQYF.

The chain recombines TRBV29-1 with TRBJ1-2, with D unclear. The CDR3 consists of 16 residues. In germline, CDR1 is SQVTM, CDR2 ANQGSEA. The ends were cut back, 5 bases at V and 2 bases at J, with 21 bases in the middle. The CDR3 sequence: CSVSLAGAVVNYGYTF. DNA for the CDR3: TGCAGCGTTTCTCTCGCGGGAGCCGTCGTGAACTATGGCTACACCTTC.

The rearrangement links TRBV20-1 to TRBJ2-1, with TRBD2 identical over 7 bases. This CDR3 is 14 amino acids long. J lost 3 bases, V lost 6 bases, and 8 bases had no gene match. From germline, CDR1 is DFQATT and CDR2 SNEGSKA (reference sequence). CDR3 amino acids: CSAKGGGGYNEQFF. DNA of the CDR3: TGCAGTGCCAAGGGTGGGGGGGGCTACAATGAGCAGTTCTTC.

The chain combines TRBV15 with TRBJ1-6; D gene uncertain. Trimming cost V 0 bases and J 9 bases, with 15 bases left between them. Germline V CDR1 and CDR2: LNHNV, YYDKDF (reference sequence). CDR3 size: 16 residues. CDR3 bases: TGTGCCACCAGCAGAGATTTTCTAGGATCTAGTTCACCCCTCCACTTT. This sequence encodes CATSRDFLGSSSPLHF.

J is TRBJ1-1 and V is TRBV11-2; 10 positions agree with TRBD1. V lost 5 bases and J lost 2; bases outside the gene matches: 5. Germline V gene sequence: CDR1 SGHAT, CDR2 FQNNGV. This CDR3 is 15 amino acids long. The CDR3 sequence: CASSPWTGGNTEAFF. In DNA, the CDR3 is TGTGCCAGCAGCCCGTGGACAGGGGGAAACACTGAAGCTTTCTTT.

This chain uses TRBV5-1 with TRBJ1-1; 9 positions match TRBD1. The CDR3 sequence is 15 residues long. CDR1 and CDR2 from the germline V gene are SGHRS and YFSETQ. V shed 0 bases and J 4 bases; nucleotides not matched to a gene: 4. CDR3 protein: CASSLDGTGTTEAFF. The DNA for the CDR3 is TGCGCCAGCAGCTTGGATGGGACAGGGACCACTGAAGCTTTCTTT.